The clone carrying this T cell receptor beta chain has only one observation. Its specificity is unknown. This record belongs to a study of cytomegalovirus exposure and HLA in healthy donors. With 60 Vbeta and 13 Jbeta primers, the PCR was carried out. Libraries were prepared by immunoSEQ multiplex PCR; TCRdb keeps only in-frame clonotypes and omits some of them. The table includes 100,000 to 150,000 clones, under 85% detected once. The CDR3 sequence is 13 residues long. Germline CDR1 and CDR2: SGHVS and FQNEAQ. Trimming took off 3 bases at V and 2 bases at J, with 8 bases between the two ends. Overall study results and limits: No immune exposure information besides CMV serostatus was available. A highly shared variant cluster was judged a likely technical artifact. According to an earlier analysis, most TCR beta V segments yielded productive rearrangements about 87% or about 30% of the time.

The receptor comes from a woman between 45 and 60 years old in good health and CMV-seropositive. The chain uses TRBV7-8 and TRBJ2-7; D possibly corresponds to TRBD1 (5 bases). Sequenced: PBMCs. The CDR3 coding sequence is TGTGCCAGCAGCTTCGACAGTCCCTACGAGCAGTACTTC. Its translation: CASSFDSPYEQYF.